The T cell receptor beta chain under discussion was sequenced for a study of blood T cell repertoires in COVID-19. Libraries were prepared by immunoSEQ multiplex PCR; TCRdb keeps only in-frame clonotypes and omits some of them. The table shows 250,000 to 350,000 clones, with roughly nine tenths occurring only once. The sequence came from a woman aged 25 to 39 with COVID-19, enrolled during active disease. What was sequenced was peripheral blood.

CDR3 in amino acids: CATQRDNLNQPQHF. In DNA form, the CDR3 reads TGTGCCACCCAGAGGGACAACTTAAATCAGCCCCAGCATTTT. This sequence joins TRBV19 and TRBJ1-5, with D possibly TRBD1 on 6 matching bases. V was cut by 10 bases and J by 4 bases, with 17 bases left in between. There are 14 residues in the CDR3. Germline V gene sequence: CDR1 LNHDA, CDR2 SQIVND (reference sequence).